The entry below gives a single TCR beta chain sequence along with its context. Its antigen has not been determined. Base qualities are not at hand, and no much larger clone is one base apart. V loses 1 base, J loses 2 bases, and the germline ends lie 8 bases apart. Reading the germline V gene gives CDR1 KGHDR and CDR2 SFDVKD. The CDR3 has 15 amino acids, counting the end cysteine and phenylalanine. The read is trimmed to its CDR3 DNA, 45 bases read in frame from base 1. Receptor libraries were prepared by the immunoSEQ multiplex PCR assay. The table comes from immuneACCESS by way of TCRdb, which keeps in-frame sequences with V and J called. Part of the clones is missing from these tables; in studies checked, under half for an unresolved V gene and the rest for unknown reasons. The sample table holds 100,000 or so clones, of which about 83% were seen once. The ten largest account for about 13% of the sample.

The data stem from a study of control samples from healthy donors and cancer patients (dated by TCRdb to 2020 to 2022). This TCR was sampled from a woman aged 45-60 years in good health. The sequence is built from TRBV24-1 and TRBJ1-5, with an unclear D gene assignment. Sequencing input: blood. The DNA is as follows: TGTGCCACCAGTGATTTTGGATCTGGCAATCAGCCCCAGCATTTT. Its translation is CATSDFGSGNQPQHF.